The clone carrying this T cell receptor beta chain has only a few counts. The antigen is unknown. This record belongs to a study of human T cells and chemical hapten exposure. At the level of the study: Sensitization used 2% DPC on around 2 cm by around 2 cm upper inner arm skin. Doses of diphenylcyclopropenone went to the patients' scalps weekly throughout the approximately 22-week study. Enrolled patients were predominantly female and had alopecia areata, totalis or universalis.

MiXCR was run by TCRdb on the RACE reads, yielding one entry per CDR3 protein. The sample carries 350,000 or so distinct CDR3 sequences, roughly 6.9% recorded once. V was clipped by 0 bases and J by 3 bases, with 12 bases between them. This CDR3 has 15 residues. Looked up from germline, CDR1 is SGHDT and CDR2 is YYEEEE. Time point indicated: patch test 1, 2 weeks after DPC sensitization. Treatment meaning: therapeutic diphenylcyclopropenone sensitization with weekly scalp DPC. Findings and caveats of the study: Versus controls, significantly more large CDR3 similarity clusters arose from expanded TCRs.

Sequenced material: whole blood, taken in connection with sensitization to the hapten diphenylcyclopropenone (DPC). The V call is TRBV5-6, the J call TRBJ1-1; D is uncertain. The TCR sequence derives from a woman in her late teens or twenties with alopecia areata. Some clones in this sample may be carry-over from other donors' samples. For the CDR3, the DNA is TGTGCCAGCAGCTTGGAGGGTGATTGGTACACTGAAGCTTTCTTT. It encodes CASSLEGDWYTEAFF. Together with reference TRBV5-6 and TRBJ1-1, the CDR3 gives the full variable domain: DAGVTQSPTHLIKTRGQQVTLRCSPKSGHDTVSWYQQALGQGPQFIFQYYEEEERQRGNFPDRFSGHQFPNYSSELNVNALLLGDSALYLCASSLEGDWYTEAFFGQGTRLTVV.